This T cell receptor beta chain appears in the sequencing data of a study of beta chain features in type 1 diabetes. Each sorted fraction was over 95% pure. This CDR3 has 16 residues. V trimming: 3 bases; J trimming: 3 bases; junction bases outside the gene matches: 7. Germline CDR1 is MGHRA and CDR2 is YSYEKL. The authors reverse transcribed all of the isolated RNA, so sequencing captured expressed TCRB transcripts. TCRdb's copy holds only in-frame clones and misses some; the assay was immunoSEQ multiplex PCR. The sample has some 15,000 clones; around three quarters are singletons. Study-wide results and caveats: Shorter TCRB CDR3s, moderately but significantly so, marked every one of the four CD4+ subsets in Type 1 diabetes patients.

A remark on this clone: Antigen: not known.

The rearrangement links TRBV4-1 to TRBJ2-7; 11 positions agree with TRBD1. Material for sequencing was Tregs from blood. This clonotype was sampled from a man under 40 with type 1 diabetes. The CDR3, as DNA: TGCGCCAGCAGCCAGCTGGCGGGGACAGGGGGCTACGAGCAGTACTTC. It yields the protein CASSQLAGTGGYEQYF.